The clone carrying this TCR beta chain was recorded once. Antigen specificity is unknown. The record originates from a study of shared clonotypes between healthy human individuals. Overall study findings and caveats: Sampling involved blood alone; tissue repertoires likely differ. Donor clonotype sharing was expected to depend on sequencing depth.

Germline CDR1 MNHNS, CDR2 SASEGT. Unmatched junction bases numbered 3, after V lost 6 bases and J lost 4 bases. CDR3 length: 14 residues. Replicate PCRs were loaded with 250 to 350 ng DNA from unsorted PBMC, about 30,000 T cell genomes. Unsorted PBMC DNA went through sequencing on ten immunoSEQ deep assay plates. Method: immunoSEQ multiplex PCR; TCRdb's copy keeps in-frame clones and lacks some. The sample lists about 480,000 clones; 75% to 80% were seen once. The TCR comes from a woman aged 40 to 55 in good health. Some clones in this sample may be carry-over from other donors' samples. The chain employs TRBV6-1 and TRBJ2-5, with 12 bases that match TRBD2. The sequenced sample was PBMCs. CDR3 in DNA: TGTGCCAGCAGATCTAGCGGGAGGGCAGAGACCCAGTACTTC. This translates into CASRSSGRAETQYF.